This TCR beta chain was sequenced during a study of T cells in Graves' hyperthyroidism and ophthalmopathy. General study points: A 13 V-J model separated ophthalmopathy from stable hyperthyroidism.

This clonotype showed up many times. As yet, its antigen is unknown. CDR3 size: 15 residues. CDR1 and CDR2 from the germline V gene are MDHEN and SYDVKM. With 6 bases removed from V and 5 bases from J, the gap between germline ends came to 20 bases. Researchers amplified the TCR beta CDR3 regions from RNA transcripts. When the TCR CDR3 underwent first-round RT-PCR, the HTBI primer set was used. Via MiXCR, TCRdb re-called the multiplex PCR reads, giving one row per CDR3 protein. Counted here are roughly 150,000 distinct CDR3 sequences, about 9% occurring once; the ten biggest clones make up about 20%. This rearrangement joins TRBV28 to TRBJ2-7; D may be TRBD2 (6 bases). Sample: blood. The source is a woman aged 18-29 years with Graves' hyperthyroidism that later progressed to Graves' ophthalmopathy. CDR3: CASSSGASGLDEQYF. Here the CDR3 DNA reads TGTGCCAGCAGCTCGGGAGCCTCAGGATTAGACGAGCAGTACTTC.